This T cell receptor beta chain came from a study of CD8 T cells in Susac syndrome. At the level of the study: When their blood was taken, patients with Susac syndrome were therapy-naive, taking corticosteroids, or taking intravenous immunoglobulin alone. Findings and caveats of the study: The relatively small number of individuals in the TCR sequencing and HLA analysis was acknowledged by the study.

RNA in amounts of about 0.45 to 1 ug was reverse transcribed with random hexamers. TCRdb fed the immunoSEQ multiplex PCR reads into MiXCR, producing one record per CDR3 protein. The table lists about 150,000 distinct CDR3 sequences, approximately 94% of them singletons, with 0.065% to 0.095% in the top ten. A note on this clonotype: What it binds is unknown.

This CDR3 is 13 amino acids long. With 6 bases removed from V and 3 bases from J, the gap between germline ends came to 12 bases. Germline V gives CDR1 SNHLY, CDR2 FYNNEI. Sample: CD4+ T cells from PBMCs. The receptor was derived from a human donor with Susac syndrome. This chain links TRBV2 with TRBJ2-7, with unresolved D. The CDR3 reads CASRRSSSYEQYF. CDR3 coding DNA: TGTGCCAGCAGGCGGTCATCCAGCTACGAGCAGTACTTC.